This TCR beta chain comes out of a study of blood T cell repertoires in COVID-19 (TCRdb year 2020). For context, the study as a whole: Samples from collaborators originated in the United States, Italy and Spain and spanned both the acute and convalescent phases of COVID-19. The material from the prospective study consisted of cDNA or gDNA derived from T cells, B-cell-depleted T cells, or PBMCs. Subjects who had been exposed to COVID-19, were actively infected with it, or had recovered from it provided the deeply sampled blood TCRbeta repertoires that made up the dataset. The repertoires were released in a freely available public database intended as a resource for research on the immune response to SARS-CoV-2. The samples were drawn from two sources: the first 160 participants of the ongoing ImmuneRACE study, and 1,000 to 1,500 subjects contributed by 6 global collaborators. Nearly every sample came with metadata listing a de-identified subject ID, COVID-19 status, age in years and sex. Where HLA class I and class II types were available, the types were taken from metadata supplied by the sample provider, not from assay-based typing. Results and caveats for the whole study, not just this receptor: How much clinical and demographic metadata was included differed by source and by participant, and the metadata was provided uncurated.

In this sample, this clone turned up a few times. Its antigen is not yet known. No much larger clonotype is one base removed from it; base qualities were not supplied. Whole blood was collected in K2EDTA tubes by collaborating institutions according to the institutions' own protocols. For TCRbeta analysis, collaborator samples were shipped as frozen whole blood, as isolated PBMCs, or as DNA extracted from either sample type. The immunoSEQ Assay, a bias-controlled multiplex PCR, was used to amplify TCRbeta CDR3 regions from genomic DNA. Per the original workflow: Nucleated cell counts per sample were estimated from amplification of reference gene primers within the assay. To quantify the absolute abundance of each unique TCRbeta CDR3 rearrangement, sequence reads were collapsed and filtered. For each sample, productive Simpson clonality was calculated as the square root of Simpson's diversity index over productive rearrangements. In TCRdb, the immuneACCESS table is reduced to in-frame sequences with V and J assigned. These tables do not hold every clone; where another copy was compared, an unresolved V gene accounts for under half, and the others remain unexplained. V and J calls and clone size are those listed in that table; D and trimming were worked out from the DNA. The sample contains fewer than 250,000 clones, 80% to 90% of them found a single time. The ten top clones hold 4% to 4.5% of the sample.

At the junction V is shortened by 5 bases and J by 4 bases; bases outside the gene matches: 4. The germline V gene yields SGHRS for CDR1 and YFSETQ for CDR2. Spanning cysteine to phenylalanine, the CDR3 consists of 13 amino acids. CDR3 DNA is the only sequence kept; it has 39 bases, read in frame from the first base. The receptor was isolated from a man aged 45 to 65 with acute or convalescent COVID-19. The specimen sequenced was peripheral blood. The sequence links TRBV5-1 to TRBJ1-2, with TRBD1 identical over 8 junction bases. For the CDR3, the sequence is CASSSDRVYGYTF. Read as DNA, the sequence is TGCGCCAGCAGTTCGGACAGGGTCTATGGCTACACCTTC.